This TCR beta chain was profiled in a study of blood T cell repertoires in COVID-19. Across the study: Sites in the United States, Italy and Spain provided acute and convalescent COVID-19 samples. PBMCs, B-cell-depleted T cells, or T cells provided the cDNA or gDNA that made up the material.

Per the original data handling: Amplification of reference gene primers provided the estimated nucleated cell counts. Sequencing used immunoSEQ multiplex PCR; TCRdb keeps in-frame clones, though not all of them. V, J and clone size are those of that table, while D and trimming were read from the DNA. Of around 220,000 clones in the sample, roughly 80% were seen once. The CDR3 sequence is 17 residues long. V lost 0 bases and J 4 bases, leaving 16 bases between the germline ends. Germline CDR1 is SGHRS and CDR2 is YFSETQ. Sequencing was done on a sample of peripheral blood. This clonotype was obtained from a middle-aged woman with active or convalescent COVID-19. V usage is TRBV5-1 and J usage is TRBJ2-2; TRBD2 is a possible D gene (5 bases). CDR3 protein: CASSLEPGVGGTGELFF. Written as DNA, the CDR3 is TGCGCCAGCAGCTTGGAACCCGGTGTCGGAGGCACCGGGGAGCTGTTTTTT.